One and the same sample provided the 29 T cell receptor beta chains below, sequenced in a study of blood T cell repertoires in COVID-19. The method was immunoSEQ multiplex PCR; TCRdb's version includes in-frame clones alone and lacks a portion of them. The repertoire consists of some 40,000 clones, with roughly 80% occurring once and the leading ten covering 16%. The specimen was peripheral blood. These receptors came from an older man with acute or convalescent COVID-19.

The chain couples TRBV6-5 to TRBJ1-1; D unclear. The V end lost 6 bases, the J end lost 1 base, and 15 bases lay between the germline ends. The CDR3 is 15 amino acids. The germline gives CDR1 MNHEY, CDR2 SVGAGI. This CDR3 is CASRNVARSNTEAFF. The CDR3 bases are TGTGCCAGCAGAAACGTGGCACGATCGAACACTGAAGCTTTCTTT.

This chain links TRBV5-6 with TRBJ1-1; D gene unclear. V was shortened by 0 bases and J by 3 bases, with 12 bases between the two germline ends. This CDR3 has 15 residues. CDR1 is SGHDT and CDR2 is YYEEEE in the germline V gene. CDR3 DNA: TGTGCCAGCAGCTTGGTGGAAACAGTTTACACTGAAGCTTTCTTT. As protein: CASSLVETVYTEAFF. Supplemented by reference TRBV5-6 and TRBJ1-1, the full variable domain reads DAGVTQSPTHLIKTRGQQVTLRCSPKSGHDTVSWYQQALGQGPQFIFQYYEEEERQRGNFPDRFSGHQFPNYSSELNVNALLLGDSALYLCASSLVETVYTEAFFGQGTRLTVV.

The chain recombines TRBV10-3 with TRBJ1-1; D ambiguous. From germline, CDR1 is ENHRY and CDR2 SYGVKD. Trimming cost V 5 bases and J 2 bases, with 9 bases left between them. The CDR3 has 13 residues. The CDR3 coding sequence is TGTGCCATCAGTCCGACACTCAACACTGAAGCTTTCTTT. Its protein is CAISPTLNTEAFF.

V usage is TRBV2 and J usage is TRBJ1-6, with D unclear. CDR3 length: 13 residues. V was clipped by 2 bases and J by 9 bases, with 8 bases between them. Germline CDR1 SNHLY, CDR2 FYNNEI. CDR3 DNA sequence: TGTGCCAGCAGTGAATTCATTAGTTCACCCCTCCACTTT. Residues: CASSEFISSPLHF.

The chain carries TRBV4-3 and TRBJ1-4, with unresolved D. The V gene lost 1 base and the J gene lost 0 bases, with 12 bases spanning the gap. The germline gives CDR1 LGHNA, CDR2 YSLEER. The CDR3 length is 17 residues. The CDR3 DNA reads TGCGCCAGCAGCCAAGGGCACAGCTCTGCAACTAATGAAAAACTGTTTTTT. It codes for CASSQGHSSATNEKLFF.

This sequence joins TRBV19 and TRBJ1-2; 10 bases map to TRBD1. V lost 8 bases and J lost 8; bases outside the gene matches: 8. Germline values: CDR1 LNHDA, CDR2 SQIVND (reference sequence). The length of the CDR3 is 13 residues. The CDR3: CASGGQGKGGYTF. The DNA of the CDR3 is TGTGCCAGTGGGGGACAGGGGAAAGGCGGCTACACCTTC.

The gene calls are TRBV11-2 and TRBJ2-1, with D uncertain. Looked up from germline, CDR1 is SGHAT and CDR2 is FQNNGV. The CDR3 has 13 amino acids. Trimming removed 3 bases from V and 4 bases from J, with 7 bases in between. CDR3 region: CASSFAGYNEQFF. In DNA form, the CDR3 reads TGTGCCAGCAGCTTCGCCGGGTACAATGAGCAGTTCTTC.

The V call is TRBV19, the J call TRBJ1-2; 9 bases fit TRBD1. The CDR3 is 13 residues long. Unmatched junction bases numbered 3, after V lost 7 bases and J lost 3 bases. The germline gives CDR1 LNHDA, CDR2 SQIVND (reference sequence). The CDR3 region is CASKRTGDYGYTF. CDR3 sequence (DNA): TGTGCCAGTAAGCGGACAGGGGACTATGGCTACACCTTC.

The chain has TRBV30 and TRBJ2-1; 8 positions match TRBD2. With V trimmed by 3 bases and J by 2 bases, 6 bases remained unmatched. This CDR3 has 15 amino acids. The germline V gene encodes CDR1 GTSNPN and CDR2 SVGIG (reference sequence). The CDR3 DNA is TGTGCCTGGAGGAGCGGGAGTACCCCCTACAATGAGCAGTTCTTC. Encoded protein: CAWRSGSTPYNEQFF.

The genes are TRBV9 and TRBJ2-1; TRBD1 matches 9 bases. There are 15 residues in the CDR3. Germline CDR1 is SGDLS and CDR2 is YYNGEE. J was trimmed by 1 base and V by 4 bases; bases with no gene match: 3. The CDR3 reads CASSLGTGSYNEQFF. In DNA form, the CDR3 reads TGTGCCAGCAGCCTTGGGACAGGGTCCTACAATGAGCAGTTCTTC.

The CDR3 reads CASSERSLSIGTEAFF. CDR3 DNA sequence: TGTGCCAGCAGTGAACGGTCGCTCTCGATCGGCACTGAAGCTTTCTTT. The chain links TRBV6-1 to TRBJ1-1; no reliable D call. The germline V and J ends were trimmed by 2 bases and 4 bases, with 17 bases remaining between them. The CDR3 has 16 amino acids. Germline V CDR1 and CDR2: MNHNS, SASEGT.

The J gene is TRBJ1-1, the V gene TRBV5-1; 9 bases are shared with TRBD1. The CDR3 totals 17 residues. CDR1 is SGHRS, CDR2 YFSETQ, per germline. V lost 4 bases and J lost 3; bases outside the gene matches: 13. The CDR3 loop reads CASSRGGQGGDDTEAFF. DNA for the CDR3: TGCGCCAGCAGCAGAGGGGGACAGGGAGGAGATGACACTGAAGCTTTCTTT. The entire variable domain, with the rest obtained from reference TRBV5-1 and TRBJ1-1, is as follows: KAGVTQTPRYLIKTRGQQVTLSCSPISGHRSVSWYQQTPGQGLQFLFEYFSETQRNKGNFPGRFSGRQFSNSRSEMNVSTLELGDSALYLCASSRGGQGGDDTEAFFGQGTRLTVV.

This chain uses TRBV12-3 or TRBV12-4 with TRBJ2-6; D remains ambiguous. CDR3 size: 11 residues. V was pared by 5 bases and J by 9 bases, with 5 bases between. The DNA for the CDR3 is TGTGCCAGCAGTCCGTTCAACGTCCTGACTTTC. Amino acids: CASSPFNVLTF.

The chain joins TRBV6-6 to TRBJ1-5; TRBD1 might be the D (5 bases). The germline CDR1 and CDR2 sequences are MNHNY and SVGAGI (reference sequence). V was trimmed by 10 bases and J by 4 bases, leaving 14 bases between them. The CDR3 contains 13 residues. CDR3 sequence reads: CATCQGMNQPQHF. CDR3 in DNA: TGTGCCACCTGCCAGGGTATGAATCAGCCCCAGCATTTT.

This clone has a handful of counts. The rearrangement uses TRBV30 and TRBJ2-2; possible D gene TRBD2, 6 bases. The V end lost 2 bases, the J end lost 3 bases, and 13 bases lay between the germline ends. This CDR3 region has 15 residues. Germline CDR1 is GTSNPN and CDR2 is SVGIG (reference sequence). CDR3 nucleotide sequence: TGTGCCTGGAGTAGGTTTAGCGGCTACACCGGGGAGCTGTTTTTT. Translated: CAWSRFSGYTGELFF.

This sequence joins TRBV24-1 and TRBJ2-1, with 8 bases that match TRBD2. The V segment lost 4 bases and the J segment 7 bases; nucleotides outside the gene matches: 11. Germline assignment: CDR1 KGHDR and CDR2 SFDVKD. This CDR3 has 16 residues. The CDR3 here is CATSDIGTSGRNEQFF. CDR3 nucleotides: TGTGCCACCAGTGACATTGGAACTAGCGGAAGGAATGAGCAGTTCTTC.

This clone showed up just once. The V and J genes are TRBV12-1 and TRBJ2-7; the tabulated D call, TRBD2, remains unverified against the DNA. TRBV12-1 is marked as a pseudogene. The CDR3 is made up of 16 amino acids. CDR3 amino acids: CASSFALAGFPYEQYF. The CDR3 bases are TGTGCCAGCAGCTTTGCACTAGCGGGGTTCCCCTACGAGCAGTACTTC.

The chain combines TRBV5-8 with TRBJ1-2; D call uncertain. Between the trimmed V and J ends, which lost 1 base and 2 bases, there was a span of 18 bases. The CDR3 spans 17 residues. Looked up from germline, CDR1 is SGHTS and CDR2 is YDEGEE. CDR3 sequence reads: CASSLIFPGRANYGYTF. CDR3 in DNA: TGTGCCAGCAGCTTGATCTTTCCTGGGAGAGCGAACTATGGCTACACCTTC. The complete variable domain, with remaining parts taken from reference TRBV5-8 and TRBJ1-2, reads EAGVTQSPTHLIKTRGQQATLRCSPISGHTSVYWYQQALGLGLQFLLWYDEGEERNRGNFPPRFSGRQFPNYSSELNVNALELEDSALYLCASSLIFPGRANYGYTFGSGTRLTVV.

As to this clone: One end of the junction does not line up with germline, which may come from a read error. This chain uses TRBV30 with TRBJ1-4; TRBD1 matches at 8 bases. The length of the CDR3 is 15 residues. Germline V gene data show CDR1 as GTSNPN and CDR2 as SVGIG (reference sequence). CDR3 sequence: CAWSAGGRSNGKLFF. In DNA form, the CDR3 reads TGTGCCTGGAGTGCAGGGGGCAGGAGTAATGGAAAACTGTTTTTT.

As DNA, the CDR3 is TGTGCCAGTAGTATGGGACTGGCAGGGGGCTCCTACGAGCAGTACTTC. This translates into CASSMGLAGGSYEQYF. J is TRBJ2-7 and V is TRBV19; the D gene is possibly TRBD1 (7 bases). Trimming stripped 3 bases from V and 0 bases from J, with 15 bases between. CDR1 is LNHDA and CDR2 is SQIVND in the germline V gene (reference sequence). The CDR3 extends over 16 amino acids.

This sequence joins TRBV27 and TRBJ2-1; 11 bases map to TRBD2. Trimming at V came to 3 bases and at J to 14 bases, leaving 6 bases not matched to a gene. The CDR3 covers 13 residues. Germline CDR1 MNHEY, CDR2 SMNVEV (reference sequence). The CDR3: CASSFSLAGGEFF. The CDR3 nucleotides are TGTGCCAGCAGTTTCTCCCTAGCGGGAGGAGAGTTCTTC.

V gene TRBV28 combines with J gene TRBJ2-7; a possible D gene is TRBD2 (5 bases). This CDR3 is built from 14 residues. Trimming removed 10 bases at V and 7 bases at J, with 23 bases between. Germline-derived CDR1 and CDR2 are MDHEN and SYDVKM. CDR3: CAITSGGPRTEQYF. CDR3 nucleotides: TGTGCCATTACCTCAGGAGGCCCCCGCACTGAGCAGTACTTC.

This chain uses TRBV18 with TRBJ1-2, with D hard to call. CDR1 is KGHSH, CDR2 LQKENI, per germline. Trimming took off 5 bases at V and 2 bases at J, with 15 bases between the two ends. This CDR3 spans 15 amino acids. The CDR3 DNA is TGTGCCAGCTCAAGCAAACTAAATCTAAACTATGGCTACACCTTC. This encodes CASSSKLNLNYGYTF.

The V and J genes are TRBV4-3 and TRBJ1-3, with no clear D. The V gene's germline CDR1 is LGHNA and CDR2 YSLEER. Trimming stripped 1 base from V and 3 bases from J, with 10 bases between. There are 15 residues in the CDR3. CDR3 sequence: CASSQGSLRGNTIYF. CDR3 nucleotide sequence: TGCGCCAGCAGCCAAGGAAGTTTGCGTGGAAACACCATATATTTT.

This chain links TRBV6-5 with TRBJ1-1; D might be TRBD1 (6 bases). Germline V lookup: CDR1 MNHEY, CDR2 SVGAGI. The ends were cut back, 10 bases at V and 2 bases at J, with 14 bases in the middle. This CDR3 spans 13 amino acids. CDR3 nucleotides: TGTGCCACCACATCGGACAGAAACACTGAAGCTTTCTTT. Its protein product is CATTSDRNTEAFF.

The V call is TRBV10-2, the J call TRBJ2-3; D not certain. The CDR3 loop spans 13 amino acids. The V gene lost 7 bases and the J gene lost 8 bases, with 16 bases spanning the gap. The germline V gene encodes CDR1 WSHSY and CDR2 SAAADI. The CDR3 DNA reads as TGCGCCAGCAACGTTCCGAGCGTTGTTACGCAGTATTTT. Translation gives CASNVPSVVTQYF.

The chain couples TRBV6-5 to TRBJ2-5; 11 bases line up with TRBD2. The CDR3 is 16 residues long. The J segment lost 3 bases and the V segment lost 0 bases, leaving 3 bases of the junction unmatched. Germline V gives CDR1 MNHEY, CDR2 SVGAGI. Written as DNA, the CDR3 is TGTGCCAGCAGTTACTCACTAGCGGGGGCAGAAGAGACCCAGTACTTC. This translates into CASSYSLAGAEETQYF.

The CDR3 loop is CASSAQGAGNEQFF. The CDR3 region has the DNA TGTGCCAGCAGCGCACAGGGGGCAGGCAATGAGCAGTTCTTC. The chain has TRBV16 and TRBJ2-1; 9 positions match TRBD1. From germline, CDR1 is KGHSY and CDR2 FQNENV. This CDR3 has 14 amino acids. V dropped 5 bases and J dropped 6; count of bases not matched to a gene: 5.

CDR3 residues: CASSLDRNTEAFF. The DNA for the CDR3 is TGTGCCAGCAGCTTAGATCGGAACACTGAAGCTTTCTTT. The rearrangement joins TRBV11-2 to TRBJ1-1, with D unclear. Between the trimmed V and J ends, which lost 0 bases and 1 base, there was a span of 3 bases. The V gene's germline CDR1 is SGHAT and CDR2 FQNNGV. This CDR3 comprises 13 residues.